One sample yielded the 27 T cell receptor beta chains listed below, sequenced in a study of OX40 agonist ivuxolimab in advanced cancers. Libraries were prepared by immunoSEQ multiplex PCR; TCRdb keeps only in-frame clonotypes and omits some of them. Of around 72,000 clones listed, 80% to 90% were seen once; the top ten hold 0.85% to 0.95%. Source: CD4+ or CD8+ T cells sorted from blood, taken in a trial of the OX40 agonist ivuxolimab. The receptors originated from an adult with an advanced solid tumor such as melanoma, head and neck, liver or kidney cancer.

V gene TRBV10-3 combines with J gene TRBJ2-2, with 10 nucleotides matching TRBD2. Germline CDR1 reads ENHRY; CDR2 reads SYGVKD. The CDR3 length is 16 residues. V lost 0 bases to trimming and J lost 7 bases; unmatched junction nucleotides: 5. The CDR3 sequence: CAISESSSGSVGELFF. The DNA of the CDR3 is TGTGCCATCAGTGAGTCTTCTAGCGGGAGTGTCGGGGAGCTGTTTTTT.

V usage is TRBV4-2 and J usage is TRBJ2-2; TRBD1 agrees at 10 bases. Trimming cost V 1 base and J 5 bases; bases outside gene matches: 7. The CDR3 runs 17 residues. Germline V lookup: CDR1 LGHNA, CDR2 YNFKEQ. CDR3 sequence reads: CASSQVGGQGETGELFF. CDR3 coding DNA: TGTGCCAGCAGCCAAGTTGGAGGACAGGGGGAGACCGGGGAGCTGTTTTTT.

The chain links TRBV11-1 to TRBJ2-3; TRBD1 matches at 11 bases. V dropped 7 bases and J dropped 1; count of bases not matched to a gene: 4. The CDR3 totals 15 residues. Germline CDR1 and CDR2: SGHAT and FQDESV (reference sequence). The CDR3 nucleotides read TGTGCCAGCAACCTGGGACAGGGGGGCACAGATACGCAGTATTTT. Amino acids: CASNLGQGGTDTQYF.

V gene TRBV12-5 combines with J gene TRBJ2-3, with 11 bases matching TRBD2. This CDR3 is 16 amino acids long. Germline V CDR1 and CDR2: LGHNT, FRNRAP. The V segment lost 4 bases and the J segment 0 bases; nucleotides outside the gene matches: 3. CDR3 protein: CASGWGTSGSTDTQYF. DNA for the CDR3: TGTGCTAGTGGTTGGGGGACTAGCGGTAGCACAGATACGCAGTATTTT.

The chain links TRBV9 to TRBJ2-7, with 11 nucleotides matching TRBD1. Trimming removed 0 bases from V and 2 bases from J; junction bases left unmatched: 7. CDR3 length: 17 residues. In germline, CDR1 is SGDLS, CDR2 YYNGEE. The CDR3 loop reads CASSVGTGGFFAYEQYF. In nucleotides, the CDR3 is TGTGCCAGCAGCGTAGGGACAGGGGGCTTTTTTGCCTACGAGCAGTACTTC.

V and J are TRBV7-9 and TRBJ1-2; no firm D call. The germline V gene has CDR1 SEHNR and CDR2 FQNEAQ (reference sequence). V shed 5 bases and J shed 6 bases, with 16 bases lying between them. The length of the CDR3 is 14 residues. Written as DNA, the CDR3 is TGTGCCAGCAGCCAGGACCTAACTGGGAATGGCTACACCTTC. It codes for CASSQDLTGNGYTF.

The chain combines TRBV11-2 with TRBJ2-1, with a weak D call TRBD2 (5 bases). V lost 3 bases and J lost 3, with 12 bases in between. This CDR3 is 15 amino acids long. Germline V CDR1 and CDR2: SGHAT, FQNNGV. CDR3 sequence (DNA): TGTGCCAGCAGCTTGATCGAAGGACTCTACAATGAGCAGTTCTTC. Translating it yields CASSLIEGLYNEQFF.

This chain joins TRBV18 and TRBJ1-1; D not certain. The CDR3 runs to 15 residues. V lost 3 bases and J lost 1, with 12 bases in between. Looked up from germline, CDR1 is KGHSH and CDR2 is LQKENI. The CDR3 sequence is CASSPGSDGNTEAFF. CDR3 nucleotides: TGTGCCAGCTCACCCGGGTCTGATGGGAACACTGAAGCTTTCTTT.

The chain employs TRBV19 and TRBJ1-1; unclear D gene. Trimming shortened V by 6 bases and J by 1 base, and 12 bases separated the two germline ends. Germline V gene sequence: CDR1 LNHDA, CDR2 SQIVND (reference sequence). The CDR3 runs to 14 residues. CDR3 coding DNA: TGTGCCAGTAGCCGATTTAATAGGAACACTGAAGCTTTCTTT. This codes for CASSRFNRNTEAFF.

A single count supports this clone. The V gene is TRBV7-8, the J gene TRBJ2-7; 8 nucleotides match TRBD2. This CDR3 spans 14 amino acids. V dropped 5 bases and J dropped 2; count of bases not matched to a gene: 5. The germline V gene has CDR1 SGHVS and CDR2 FQNEAQ. The CDR3 reads CASSLRAGAYEQYF. CDR3 coding DNA: TGTGCCAGCAGCCTCCGAGCGGGAGCCTACGAGCAGTACTTC.

The table lists this clone with a few counts. This sequence joins TRBV29-1 and TRBJ2-1; D is possibly TRBD1 (6 bases). CDR1 SQVTM and CDR2 ANQGSEA come from the germline V gene. The CDR3 extends over 13 amino acids. Trimming removed 6 bases from V and 6 bases from J, with 15 bases in between. The CDR3 nucleotides read TGCAGCGTGCGTTCGGACAGTTTCAATGAGCAGTTCTTC. This sequence encodes CSVRSDSFNEQFF.

About this clone: At one of its ends the junction is not consistent with the germline gene, which may arise from a read error. The chain couples TRBV7-8 to TRBJ2-1, with TRBD1 matching over 10 bases. This CDR3 is 14 amino acids long. CDR1 SGHVS and CDR2 FQNEAQ come from the germline V gene. CDR3 residues: CASTGTGVGNGQFF. Written as DNA, the CDR3 is TGTGCCAGCACCGGGACAGGGGTCGGCAATGGGCAGTTCTTC.

The chain has TRBV6-1 and TRBJ1-4; tentatively, D is TRBD1 (6 bases). Looked up from germline, CDR1 is MNHNS and CDR2 is SASEGT. The CDR3 extends over 15 amino acids. V lost 4 bases and J 5 bases, leaving 14 bases between the germline ends. CDR3: CASSGRDTGNEKLFF. The CDR3 DNA sequence: TGTGCCAGCAGTGGCCGGGACACCGGGAATGAAAAACTGTTTTTT.

The chain carries TRBV7-9 and TRBJ2-5; 9 nucleotides agree with TRBD2. Per germline, CDR1 SEHNR and CDR2 FQNEAQ (reference sequence). V dropped 11 bases and J dropped 3; count of bases not matched to a gene: 4. This CDR3 has 12 residues. In DNA, the CDR3 is TGTGCCGTCCGCGGGGGGGAAGAGACCCAGTACTTC. Translating it yields CAVRGGEETQYF.

Note on this clone: Different DNA sequences within this sample yield the same CDR3. The chain uses TRBV18 and TRBJ2-7; the D call may be TRBD1 or TRBD2 (5 bases each). The V gene's germline CDR1 is KGHSH and CDR2 LQKENI. CDR3 size: 13 residues. The ends were cut back, 2 bases at V and 2 bases at J, with 7 bases in the middle. The CDR3 is CASSPGGTYEQYF. CDR3 DNA: TGTGCCAGCTCACCAGGGGGAACCTACGAGCAGTACTTC.

The chain combines TRBV29-1 with TRBJ1-1; no clear D gene. Trimming took 0 bases from V and 1 from J, leaving 3 bases between them. This CDR3 has 12 amino acids. Germline assignment: CDR1 SQVTM and CDR2 ANQGSEA. CDR3 bases: TGCAGCGTTGAAGATGGGAACACTGAAGCTTTCTTT. Its translation is CSVEDGNTEAFF.

The chain recombines TRBV7-2 with TRBJ2-7; tentatively, D is TRBD2 (7 bases). The CDR3 runs to 13 residues. Trimming stripped 6 bases from V and 3 bases from J, with 12 bases between. Germline loops: CDR1 SGHTA, CDR2 FQGNSA. The CDR3 DNA sequence: TGTGCCAGCAGGACAGGACTAGACTACGAGCAGTACTTC. Protein: CASRTGLDYEQYF.

The rearrangement links TRBV5-4 to TRBJ2-1, with a tentative D call TRBD2 (5 bases). The CDR3 is 11 amino acids. Trimming removed 9 bases at V and 5 bases at J, with 9 bases between. Germline CDR1 reads SGHNT; CDR2 reads YYREEE (reference sequence). The CDR3 DNA follows: TGTGCCACCGGGATGCACAATGAGCAGTTCTTC. This encodes CATGMHNEQFF.

J is TRBJ1-3 and V is TRBV28, with D possibly TRBD1 on 5 matching bases. Germline values: CDR1 MDHEN, CDR2 SYDVKM. The ends were cut back, 3 bases at V and 4 bases at J, with 10 bases in the middle. The CDR3 has 14 residues. CDR3 in amino acids: CASSFGDFGNTIYF. CDR3 nucleotide sequence: TGTGCCAGCAGTTTTGGGGACTTCGGAAACACCATATATTTT.

This clone was seen many times. The chain joins TRBV10-3 to TRBJ1-2; D gene uncertain. The V end was cut by 2 bases, the J end by 3 bases, with 10 bases between. CDR1 is ENHRY, CDR2 SYGVKD, per germline. CDR3 length: 14 amino acids. CDR3 DNA: TGTGCCATCAGTGAGGGTGGGCAGTACTATGGCTACACCTTC. Translated: CAISEGGQYYGYTF.

The rearrangement uses TRBV2 and TRBJ2-2; TRBD1 is a possible D gene (6 bases). The ends were cut back, 4 bases at V and 4 bases at J, with 13 bases in the middle. CDR1 is SNHLY, CDR2 FYNNEI, per germline. There are 15 residues in the CDR3. CDR3 residues: CASSVGGKTTGELFF. The CDR3 nucleotides are TGTGCCAGCAGTGTAGGGGGAAAAACCACCGGGGAGCTGTTTTTT.

The CDR3 sequence is CATTPRDRVNNEQYF. The CDR3 DNA reads as TGTGCCACCACACCGAGAGACAGGGTGAATAACGAGCAGTACTTC. The gene calls are TRBV10-3 and TRBJ2-7; 7 positions agree with TRBD1. Germline CDR1 is ENHRY and CDR2 is SYGVKD. The V and J ends lost 10 bases and 5 bases, in that order; junction bases with no gene match: 17. This CDR3 is built from 15 residues.

This chain joins TRBV2 and TRBJ1-2; D gene uncertain. Trimming removed 4 bases at V and 4 bases at J, with 10 bases between. CDR3 size: 13 residues. Germline lookup yields CDR1 SNHLY and CDR2 FYNNEI. The CDR3 sequence: CASSVEDSYGYTF. CDR3 nucleotide sequence: TGTGCCAGCAGTGTTGAGGATTCCTATGGCTACACCTTC.

V is TRBV25-1 and J is TRBJ1-1, with a tentative D call TRBD1 (5 bases). This CDR3 spans 15 amino acids. Germline V gene lookup returns CDR1 MGHDK and CDR2 SYGVNS. Trimming cost V 3 bases and J 5 bases, with 16 bases left between them. The CDR3 bases are TGTGCCAGCAGTGATCCTACTTCAGGGAGTACTGAAGCTTTCTTT. This codes for CASSDPTSGSTEAFF.

V gene TRBV11-3 combines with J gene TRBJ2-5, with TRBD2 as a possible D gene (5 bases). The V and J ends lost 1 base and 5 bases respectively, with 17 bases between them. The CDR3 is 16 amino acids. Looked up from germline, CDR1 is SGHNT and CDR2 is YENEEA. The CDR3 DNA sequence: TGTGCCAGCAGCTTAGGGGGAGCTGTCAGGTTCGAGACCCAGTACTTC. This sequence encodes CASSLGGAVRFETQYF.

V is TRBV6-5 and J is TRBJ2-2, with 8 bases that match TRBD2. V lost 6 bases to trimming and J lost 7 bases; unmatched junction nucleotides: 1. This CDR3 is built from 12 residues. CDR1 is MNHEY and CDR2 is SVGAGI in the germline V gene. CDR3 bases: TGTGCCAGCAGACGGGGGGGCGGGGAGCTGTTTTTT. Amino acids: CASRRGGGELFF.

The V call is TRBV4-2, the J call TRBJ1-2, with D unclear. The CDR3 length is 12 residues. Per the germline V gene, CDR1 is LGHNA and CDR2 is YNFKEQ. Trimming removed 4 bases from V and 8 bases from J, with 11 bases in between. In DNA, the CDR3 is TGTGCCAGCAGCCCCGACGGGATCGGCTACACCTTC. This gives the protein CASSPDGIGYTF.